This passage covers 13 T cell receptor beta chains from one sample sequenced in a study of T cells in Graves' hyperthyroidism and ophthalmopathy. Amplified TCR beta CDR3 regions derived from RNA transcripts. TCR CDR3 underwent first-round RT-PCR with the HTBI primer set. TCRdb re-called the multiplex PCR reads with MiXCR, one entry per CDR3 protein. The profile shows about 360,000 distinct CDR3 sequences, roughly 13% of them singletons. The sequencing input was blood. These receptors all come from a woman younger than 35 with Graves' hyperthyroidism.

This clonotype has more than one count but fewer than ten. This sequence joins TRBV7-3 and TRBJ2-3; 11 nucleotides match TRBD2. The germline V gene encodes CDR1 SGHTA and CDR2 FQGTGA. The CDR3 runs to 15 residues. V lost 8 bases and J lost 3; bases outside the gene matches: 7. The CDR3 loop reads CASGLAGGGTDTQYF. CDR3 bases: TGTGCCAGCGGTCTAGCGGGGGGAGGTACAGATACGCAGTATTTT.

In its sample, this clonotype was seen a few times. The CDR3 coding sequence is TGTGCCAGCAGTACCGGCGGTCTGGTCGAGCAGTACTTC. This gives the protein CASSTGGLVEQYF. The chain joins TRBV27 to TRBJ2-7; D remains ambiguous. Between the trimmed V and J ends, which lost 5 bases and 6 bases, there was a span of 14 bases. This CDR3 comprises 13 residues. The germline CDR1 and CDR2 sequences are MNHEY and SMNVEV (reference sequence).

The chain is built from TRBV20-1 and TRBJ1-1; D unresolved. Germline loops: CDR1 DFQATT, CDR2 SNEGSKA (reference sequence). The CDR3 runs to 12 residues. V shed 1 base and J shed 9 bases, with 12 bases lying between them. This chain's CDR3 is CSARAVQMKAFF. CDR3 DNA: TGCAGTGCTAGAGCGGTCCAAATGAAAGCTTTCTTT.

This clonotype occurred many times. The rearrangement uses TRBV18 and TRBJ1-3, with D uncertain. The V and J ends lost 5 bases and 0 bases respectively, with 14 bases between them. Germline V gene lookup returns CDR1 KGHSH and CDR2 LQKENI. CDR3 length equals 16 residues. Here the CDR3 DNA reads TGTGCCAGCTCATCGCAGACCGAGAGCTCTGGAAACACCATATATTTT. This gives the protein CASSSQTESSGNTIYF.

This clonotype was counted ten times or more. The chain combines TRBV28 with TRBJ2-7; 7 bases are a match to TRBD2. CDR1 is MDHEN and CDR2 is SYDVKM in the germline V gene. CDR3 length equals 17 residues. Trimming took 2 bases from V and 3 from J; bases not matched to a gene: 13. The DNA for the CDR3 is TGTGCCAGCAGTTTAGGTCGCTTTGGGAGGGGCAGCTACGAGCAGTACTTC. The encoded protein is CASSLGRFGRGSYEQYF.

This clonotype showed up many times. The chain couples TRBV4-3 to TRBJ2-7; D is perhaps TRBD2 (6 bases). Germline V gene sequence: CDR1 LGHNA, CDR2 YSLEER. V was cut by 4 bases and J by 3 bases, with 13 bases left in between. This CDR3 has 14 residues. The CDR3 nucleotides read TGCGCCAGCAGCCCCGGGACTCGTAGCTACGAGCAGTACTTC. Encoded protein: CASSPGTRSYEQYF.

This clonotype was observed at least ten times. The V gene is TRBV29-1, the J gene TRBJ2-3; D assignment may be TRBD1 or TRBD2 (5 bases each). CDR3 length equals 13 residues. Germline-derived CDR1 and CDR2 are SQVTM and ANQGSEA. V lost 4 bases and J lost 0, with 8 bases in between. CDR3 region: CSVGRDSTDTQYF. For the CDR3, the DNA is TGCAGCGTTGGCCGGGACAGCACAGATACGCAGTATTTT.

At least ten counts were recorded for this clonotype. The CDR3 spells CATRGQGIVGNQPQHF. The CDR3 coding sequence is TGTGCCACTAGGGGACAGGGGATAGTGGGCAATCAGCCCCAGCATTTT. The chain links TRBV6-1 to TRBJ1-5; 10 positions agree with TRBD1. The CDR3 loop spans 16 amino acids. The V segment lost 10 bases and the J segment 2 bases; nucleotides outside the gene matches: 11. Germline CDR1 is MNHNS and CDR2 is SASEGT.

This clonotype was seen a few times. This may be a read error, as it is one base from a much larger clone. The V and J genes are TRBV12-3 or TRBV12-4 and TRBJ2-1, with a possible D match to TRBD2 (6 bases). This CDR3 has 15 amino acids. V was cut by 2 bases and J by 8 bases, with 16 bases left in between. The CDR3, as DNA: TGTGCCAGCAGTTTAAACAGCGGGCCGTACCATGAGCAGTTCTTC. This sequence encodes CASSLNSGPYHEQFF.

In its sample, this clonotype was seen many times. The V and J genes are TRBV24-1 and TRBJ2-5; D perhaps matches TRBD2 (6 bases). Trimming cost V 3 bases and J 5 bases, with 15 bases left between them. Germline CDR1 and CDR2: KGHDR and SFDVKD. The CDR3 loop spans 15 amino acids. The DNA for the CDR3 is TGTGCCACCAGTGATGGCGGGGCGGGCGGGGAGACCCAGTACTTC. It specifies CATSDGGAGGETQYF.

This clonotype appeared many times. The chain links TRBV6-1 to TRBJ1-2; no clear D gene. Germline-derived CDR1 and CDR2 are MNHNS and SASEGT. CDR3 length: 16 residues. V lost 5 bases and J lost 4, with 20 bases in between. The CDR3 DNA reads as TGTGCCAGCAGTCCCAAGGACTCCCCGAGTGGCTATGGCTACACCTTC. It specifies CASSPKDSPSGYGYTF.

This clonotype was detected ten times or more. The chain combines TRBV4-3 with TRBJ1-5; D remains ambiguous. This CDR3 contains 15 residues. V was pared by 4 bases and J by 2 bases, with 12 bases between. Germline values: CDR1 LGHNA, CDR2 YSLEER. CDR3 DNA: TGCGCCAGCAGCCGAGATCGAACAGGCAATCAGCCCCAGCATTTT. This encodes CASSRDRTGNQPQHF.

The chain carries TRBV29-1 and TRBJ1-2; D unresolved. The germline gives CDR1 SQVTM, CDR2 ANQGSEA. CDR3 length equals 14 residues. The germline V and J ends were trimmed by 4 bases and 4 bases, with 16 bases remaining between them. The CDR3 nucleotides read TGCAGCGTTGGGTCACCACGAATGGGCTATGGCTACACCTTC. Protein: CSVGSPRMGYGYTF. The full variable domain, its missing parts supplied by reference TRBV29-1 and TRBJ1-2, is SAVISQKPSRDICQRGTSLTIQCQVDSQVTMMFWYRQQPGQSLTLIATANQGSEATYESGFVIDKFPISRPNLTFSTLTVSNMSPEDSSIYLCSVGSPRMGYGYTFGSGTRLTVV.